The 17 T cell receptor beta chains listed next were all sequenced from one sample in a study of PD-1 blockade in classical Hodgkin lymphoma. Profiled with immunoSEQ multiplex PCR; TCRdb holds only in-frame clones, not every one. This sample has some 64,000 clones, with around 87% found just once. Brentuximab vedotin exposure varied among the patients, all of whom had relapsed after autologous stem cell transplantation. Material: peripheral blood mononuclear cells (PBMCs), obtained at baseline. Receptor source: a human donor with classical Hodgkin lymphoma.

The V gene is TRBV2, the J gene TRBJ2-3, with D perhaps TRBD1 (6 bases). The CDR3 totals 16 residues. V dropped 4 bases and J dropped 2 bases, with 16 bases sitting between them. Germline V gene lookup returns CDR1 SNHLY and CDR2 FYNNEI. As DNA, the CDR3 is TGTGCCAGCAGTGGGGGCGGACAGATTTACACAGATACGCAGTATTTT. This encodes CASSGGGQIYTDTQYF.

CDR3 region: CASSSRIGRAAYEQYF. CDR3 nucleotides: TGTGCCAGCAGTTCCAGAATAGGGAGGGCCGCCTACGAGCAGTACTTC. J is TRBJ2-7 and V is TRBV6-5, with 7 bases aligning to TRBD2. Looked up from germline, CDR1 is MNHEY and CDR2 is SVGAGI. V lost 4 bases, J lost 2 bases, and 11 bases stayed unmatched. This CDR3 contains 16 residues.

As to this clone: Sequence at one end of the junction differs from germline and may be a read error. This sequence joins TRBV4-1 and TRBJ2-1; D perhaps matches TRBD2 (5 bases). The CDR3 totals 13 residues. Germline-derived CDR1 and CDR2 are MGHRA and YSYEKL. CDR3 sequence reads: CASGQTNYNEQFF. In DNA form, the CDR3 reads TGCGCCAGCGGGCAGACTAACTACAATGAGCAATTCTTC.

The chain recombines TRBV18 with TRBJ1-6; 8 bases are shared with TRBD1. This CDR3 has 15 residues. Germline-derived CDR1 and CDR2 are KGHSH and LQKENI. V gave up 6 bases and J gave up 6 bases; unmatched junction bases: 7. CDR3 DNA sequence: TGTGCCAGCTCTCAGGACAGGGCCCTTAATTCACCCCTCCACTTT. It codes for CASSQDRALNSPLHF.

The V and J genes are TRBV6-1 and TRBJ1-1; D is unresolved. This CDR3 has 11 amino acids. The germline V gene encodes CDR1 MNHNS and CDR2 SASEGT. Trimming pared 8 bases from V and 5 bases from J, leaving 9 bases between. The CDR3 DNA reads TGTGCCAGCTGCAAGGCAACTGAAGCTTTCTTT. It translates to CASCKATEAFF.

This clone was counted once. CDR3 sequence reads: CASSLYREPLHF. In DNA, the CDR3 is TGTGCCAGCAGCTTATATAGAGAGCCCCTCCACTTT. The rearrangement links TRBV7-6 to TRBJ1-6; D gene uncertain. CDR1 and CDR2 (germline): SGHVS, FNYEAQ. V dropped 2 bases and J dropped 13 bases, with 9 bases sitting between them. The CDR3 length is 12 residues.

V and J are TRBV12-2 and TRBJ2-3; the table's D gene call, TRBD1, was not cross checked with the DNA. TRBV12-2 is assigned pseudogene status. CDR3 size: 21 residues. The CDR3 here is CASRLEARHSLLSNSTDTQYF. Here the CDR3 DNA reads TGTGCAAGTCGCCTAGAGGCGAGACACTCTTTACTCTCCAATAGCACAGATACGCAGTATTTT.

This chain uses TRBV7-2 with TRBJ1-1; D remains ambiguous. The CDR3 spans 13 residues. CDR1 and CDR2 (germline): SGHTA, FQGNSA. V shed 6 bases and J shed 1 base, with 9 bases lying between them. Here the CDR3 DNA reads TGTGCCAGCAGGCCCACGGGGAACACTGAAGCTTTCTTT. Translated: CASRPTGNTEAFF.

Only a few counts were recorded for this clone. CDR3 in DNA: TGCGCCAGCAGTGGGGAAGGGAGGGACCAGCCCCAGCATTTT. The encoded protein is CASSGEGRDQPQHF. The chain combines TRBV10-2 with TRBJ1-5; a weak D match, TRBD1 (5 bases). V lost 4 bases and J 7 bases, leaving 14 bases between the germline ends. There are 14 residues in the CDR3. Germline lookup yields CDR1 WSHSY and CDR2 SAAADI.

This chain joins TRBV10-3 and TRBJ2-7, with TRBD1 matching over 7 bases. Germline V gives CDR1 ENHRY, CDR2 SYGVKD. V was clipped by 4 bases and J by 3 bases; unmatched bases: 15. This CDR3 has 17 amino acids. The CDR3 here is CAISVPGQLVGGYEQYF. The CDR3 DNA reads as TGTGCCATCAGTGTACCGGGACAGCTTGTTGGTGGCTACGAGCAGTACTTC.

The gene calls are TRBV13 and TRBJ2-7; TRBD1 matches 8 bases. The CDR3 contains 15 residues. The germline CDR1 and CDR2 sequences are PRHDT and FYEKMQ (reference sequence). With 5 bases clipped from V and 4 bases from J, the junction kept 10 bases outside the gene matches. The CDR3 spells CASSPRDRFSYEQYF. The CDR3 bases are TGTGCCAGCAGCCCGCGGGACAGGTTTTCGTACGAGCAGTACTTC. The complete variable domain, with remaining parts taken from reference TRBV13 and TRBJ2-7, reads AAGVIQSPRHLIKEKRETATLKCYPIPRHDTVYWYQQGPGQDPQFLISFYEKMQSDKGSIPDRFSAQQFSDYHSELNMSSLELGDSALYFCASSPRDRFSYEQYFGPGTRLTVT.

This clone appeared once. Other nucleotide sequences in the sample specify the same CDR3. The chain is built from TRBV2 and TRBJ1-1; D call uncertain. The CDR3 is made up of 10 amino acids. V was trimmed by 8 bases and J by 7 bases, leaving 8 bases between them. Germline V gene data show CDR1 as SNHLY and CDR2 as FYNNEI. CDR3 coding DNA: TGTGCCAGCGGTGGCGGTGAAGCTTTCTTT. Amino acids: CASGGGEAFF.

The chain has TRBV12-5 and TRBJ2-3, with a weak D call TRBD2 (5 bases). The germline CDR1 and CDR2 sequences are LGHNT and FRNRAP. Trimming removed 5 bases at V and 2 bases at J, with 14 bases between. The CDR3 consists of 15 residues. In DNA form, the CDR3 reads TGTGCTAGTGGTGGATGGGGAGCGAACACAGATACGCAGTATTTT. Amino acid sequence: CASGGWGANTDTQYF.

V is TRBV7-9 and J is TRBJ1-2; 9 nucleotides align to TRBD1. Germline values: CDR1 SEHNR, CDR2 FQNEAQ (reference sequence). The CDR3 has 15 amino acids. The trim removed 5 bases at V and 4 bases at J, leaving 8 bases unmatched. The CDR3 sequence is CASSALQGAFYGYTF. CDR3 coding DNA: TGTGCCAGCAGCGCCTTACAGGGGGCTTTCTATGGCTACACCTTC.

The chain has TRBV29-1 and TRBJ2-7; possibly TRBD1 for D (6 bases). V lost 5 bases, J lost 2 bases, and 13 bases lay in between. The CDR3 spans 13 residues. Looked up from germline, CDR1 is SQVTM and CDR2 is ANQGSEA. CDR3 sequence (DNA): TGCAGCGTTAAGTCCTACAGGGCCTACGAGCAGTACTTC. Amino acids: CSVKSYRAYEQYF.

The chain carries TRBV29-1 and TRBJ2-2, with D possibly TRBD1 on 6 matching bases. There are 13 residues in the CDR3. CDR1 is SQVTM, CDR2 ANQGSEA, per germline. Trimming pared 5 bases from V and 4 bases from J, leaving 11 bases between. The CDR3 nucleotides read TGCAGCGTTTATAAGGACAGCACCGGGGAGCTGTTTTTT. Its translation: CSVYKDSTGELFF.

The genes are TRBV4-1 and TRBJ1-4, with 7 bases identical to TRBD1. Germline loops: CDR1 MGHRA, CDR2 YSYEKL. The CDR3 is 16 residues long. V trimming: 4 bases; J trimming: 8 bases; junction bases outside the gene matches: 13. As DNA, the CDR3 is TGCGCCAGCAGCCGCACCCTACAGGGGATGAACGAAAAACTGTTTTTT. The encoded protein is CASSRTLQGMNEKLFF.